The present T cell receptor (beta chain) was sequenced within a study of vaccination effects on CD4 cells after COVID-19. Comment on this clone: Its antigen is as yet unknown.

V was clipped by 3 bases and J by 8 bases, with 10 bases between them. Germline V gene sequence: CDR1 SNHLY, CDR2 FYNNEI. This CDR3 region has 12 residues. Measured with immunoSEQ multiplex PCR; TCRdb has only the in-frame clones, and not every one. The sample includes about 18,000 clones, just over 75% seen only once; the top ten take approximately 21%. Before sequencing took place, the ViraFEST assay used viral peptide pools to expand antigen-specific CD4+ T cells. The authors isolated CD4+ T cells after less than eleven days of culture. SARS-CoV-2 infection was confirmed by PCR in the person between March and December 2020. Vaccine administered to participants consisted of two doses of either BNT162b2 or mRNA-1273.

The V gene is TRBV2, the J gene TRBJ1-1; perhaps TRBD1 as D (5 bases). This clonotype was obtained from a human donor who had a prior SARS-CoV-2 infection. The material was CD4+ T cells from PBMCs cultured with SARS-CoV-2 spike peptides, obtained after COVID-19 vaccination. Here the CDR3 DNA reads TGTGCCAGCAGTGATGTTGGGACCGAAGCTTTCTTT. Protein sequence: CASSDVGTEAFF.